A single sample gave rise to the 8 T cell receptor beta chains below, sequenced in a study of cytotoxic CD8 clonotypes in ibrutinib-treated CLL. The data were produced by immunoSEQ multiplex PCR, yet TCRdb's version contains in-frame clones alone and is incomplete. The sample records around 250,000 clones, roughly 70% being singletons. The starting material was PBMCs, obtained after 24 months of ibrutinib treatment. The receptor source for this set is a human donor with chronic lymphocytic leukemia.

This rearrangement joins TRBV11-3 to TRBJ2-3, with D perhaps TRBD1 (5 bases). The CDR3 loop spans 14 amino acids. The germline V gene has CDR1 SGHNT and CDR2 YENEEA. V was pared by 4 bases and J by 0 bases, with 8 bases between. CDR3 residues: CASSSGFSTDTQYF. The DNA for the CDR3 is TGTGCCAGCAGCTCAGGGTTTAGCACAGATACGCAGTATTTT.

The chain has TRBV28 and TRBJ2-7, with D unclear. CDR1 is MDHEN, CDR2 SYDVKM, per germline. Trimming stripped 7 bases from V and 0 bases from J, with 13 bases between. This CDR3 has 14 residues. The CDR3 here is CASNPNVPSYEQYF. The DNA of the CDR3 is TGTGCCAGCAACCCCAACGTTCCCTCCTACGAGCAGTACTTC. Variable domain in full (rest from reference TRBV28 and TRBJ2-7): DVKVTQSSRYLVKRTGEKVFLECVQDMDHENMFWYRQDPGLGLRLIYFSYDVKMKEKGDIPEGYSVSREKKERFSLILESASTNQTSMYLCASNPNVPSYEQYFGPGTRLTVT.

Concerning this clone itself: This specimen includes other DNA sequences encoding the same CDR3. V gene TRBV9 combines with J gene TRBJ2-3; weak D call: TRBD2 (6 bases). This CDR3 contains 15 residues. The germline gives CDR1 SGDLS, CDR2 YYNGEE. The V end lost 1 base, the J end lost 2 bases, and 11 bases lay between the germline ends. The CDR3 sequence: CASSVSAGLTDTQYF. Written as DNA, the CDR3 is TGTGCCAGCAGCGTATCGGCGGGACTCACAGATACGCAGTATTTT.

J is TRBJ2-3 and V is TRBV9, with a possible D match to TRBD2 (5 bases). The CDR3 spans 15 residues. Germline loops: CDR1 SGDLS, CDR2 YYNGEE. Trimming removed 1 base at V and 2 bases at J, with 11 bases between. CDR3 DNA sequence: TGTGCCAGCAGCGTAAGACGGGGAAACACAGATACGCAGTATTTT. It yields the protein CASSVRRGNTDTQYF.

This chain connects TRBV10-3 to TRBJ2-5; TRBD2 matches at 13 bases. The germline V gene encodes CDR1 ENHRY and CDR2 SYGVKD. Losses at the gene ends were 2 bases for V and 3 bases for J; bases not matched to a gene: 6. The CDR3 runs 17 residues. In nucleotides, the CDR3 is TGTGCCATCAGTGAGGGAGCGACTAGCGGGGGGAAAGAGACCCAGTACTTC. Amino acids: CAISEGATSGGKETQYF.

The V gene is TRBV5-1, the J gene TRBJ2-5; maybe TRBD1 (5 bases). Germline CDR1 and CDR2: SGHRS and YFSETQ. CDR3 length equals 15 residues. Deletions cut 1 base from V and 1 base from J, with 11 bases between. The CDR3, as DNA: TGCGCCAGCAGCTTGACACAGGCCCCCCAAGAGACCCAGTACTTC. Translating it yields CASSLTQAPQETQYF.

The chain recombines TRBV5-3 with TRBJ1-5; 8 bases map to TRBD1. TRBV5-3 is an open reading frame whose function is uncertain. The CDR3 is 16 residues long. V was clipped by 4 bases and J by 7 bases; unmatched bases: 13. The CDR3 loop is CARSPWDRLAKQPQHF. The CDR3 DNA sequence: TGTGCCAGAAGCCCATGGGACAGGCTAGCGAAACAGCCCCAGCATTTT.

A single count supports this clone. As DNA, the CDR3 is TGTGCCAGCAGCGTGGAAGGGACTAGCGGGAGTAGGGAGACCCAGTACTTC. Its translation: CASSVEGTSGSRETQYF. The rearrangement joins TRBV9 to TRBJ2-5; 14 bases align to TRBD2. CDR3 size: 17 residues. Losses at the gene ends were 2 bases for V and 5 bases for J; bases not matched to a gene: 8. CDR1 is SGDLS and CDR2 is YYNGEE in the germline V gene. Full variable domain (remainder filled in from reference TRBV9 and TRBJ2-5): DSGVTQTPKHLITATGQRVTLRCSPRSGDLSVYWYQQSLDQGLQFLIQYYNGEERAKGNILERFSAQQFPDLHSELNLSSLELGDSALYFCASSVEGTSGSRETQYFGPGTRLLVL.